This T cell receptor (beta chain) stems from a study of shared clonotypes between healthy human individuals. Looking at the study overall: Each donor's CD4 naive and CD4 memory cells filled three plates apiece, CD8 naive two, and CD8 memory one.

The material for each subset, its genomic DNA, was split evenly across several immunoSEQ plates. The data were produced by immunoSEQ multiplex PCR, yet TCRdb's version contains in-frame clones alone and is incomplete. This sample has fewer than 850,000 clones, with 90% found just once. The length of the CDR3 is 16 residues. Per the germline V gene, CDR1 is MDHEN and CDR2 is SYDVKM. Trimming stripped 2 bases from V and 0 bases from J, with 11 bases between. Overall study results and limits: The genetic and exposure-history diversity represented was limited by few donors. About 5% of naive CD4 clonotypes were common to several donors.

A note on this clone: What it recognizes is unknown.

This chain uses TRBV28 with TRBJ1-5, with D tentatively TRBD1 (5 bases). The sample was memory CD8+ T cells from PBMCs. Subset described: CD45RO+ cells pooled with CCR7-negative TemRA cells. The source of this sequence is a man aged 18 to 30 in good health. Some clones in this sample may be carry-over from other donors' samples. The CDR3 DNA reads as TGTGCCAGCAGTTTACCGACAGAATATAGCAATCAGCCCCAGCATTTT. Translating gives CASSLPTEYSNQPQHF.